The T cell receptor beta chain under discussion was sequenced for a study of blood T cell repertoires in COVID-19. Study-level information: Some COVID-19 samples were acute and others convalescent; all came from the United States, Italy and Spain.

A single count supports this clone. Data came from immunoSEQ multiplex PCR; TCRdb stores just in-frame clones and leaves some out. The sample includes approximately 200,000 clones, 88% of them seen just once. The CDR3 contains 15 residues. CDR1 and CDR2 from the germline V gene are MNHEY and SVGAGI. V dropped 2 bases and J dropped 3 bases, with 13 bases sitting between them. The origin of this receptor is an older woman with acute or convalescent COVID-19. Sequencing was done on a sample of peripheral blood. V and J are TRBV6-5 and TRBJ1-1, with D unclear. This CDR3 reads CASSYAGRSYTEAFF. The CDR3 bases are TGTGCCAGCAGTTACGCGGGAAGGAGCTACACTGAAGCTTTCTTT.